This T cell receptor beta chain was captured in a study of T cell changes during pregnancy in multiple sclerosis. Germline CDR1 is MGHRA and CDR2 is YSYEKL. This CDR3 contains 15 residues. Trimming took 4 bases from V and 7 from J, leaving 17 bases between them. The protocol was immunoSEQ multiplex PCR, while the TCRdb copy is restricted to in-frame clones and leaves out a portion. Of about 100,000 clones listed, about 91% are singletons. The receptor comes from a female donor with multiple sclerosis, enrolled in a pregnancy study. This sample comprised peripheral blood, obtained in the second trimester of pregnancy. This chain connects TRBV4-1 to TRBJ1-5, with D possibly matching TRBD1 (6 bases). DNA for the CDR3: TGCGCCAGCAGCCCTCCCGGGACAACTATCCAGCCCCAGCATTTT. The encoded protein is CASSPPGTTIQPQHF.